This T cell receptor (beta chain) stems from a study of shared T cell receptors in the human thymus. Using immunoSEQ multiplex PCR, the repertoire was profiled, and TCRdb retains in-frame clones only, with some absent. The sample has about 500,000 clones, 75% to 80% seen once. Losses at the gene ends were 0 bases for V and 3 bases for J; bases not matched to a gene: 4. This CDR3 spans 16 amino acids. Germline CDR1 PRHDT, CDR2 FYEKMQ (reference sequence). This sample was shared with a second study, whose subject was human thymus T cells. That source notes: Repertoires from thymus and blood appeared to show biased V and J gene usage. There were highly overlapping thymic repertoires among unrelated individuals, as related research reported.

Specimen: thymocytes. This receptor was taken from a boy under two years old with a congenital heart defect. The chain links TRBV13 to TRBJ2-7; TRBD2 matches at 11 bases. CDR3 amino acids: CASSLGHGLAGYEQYF. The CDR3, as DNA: TGTGCCAGCAGCTTAGGCCACGGACTAGCGGGCTACGAGCAGTACTTC.